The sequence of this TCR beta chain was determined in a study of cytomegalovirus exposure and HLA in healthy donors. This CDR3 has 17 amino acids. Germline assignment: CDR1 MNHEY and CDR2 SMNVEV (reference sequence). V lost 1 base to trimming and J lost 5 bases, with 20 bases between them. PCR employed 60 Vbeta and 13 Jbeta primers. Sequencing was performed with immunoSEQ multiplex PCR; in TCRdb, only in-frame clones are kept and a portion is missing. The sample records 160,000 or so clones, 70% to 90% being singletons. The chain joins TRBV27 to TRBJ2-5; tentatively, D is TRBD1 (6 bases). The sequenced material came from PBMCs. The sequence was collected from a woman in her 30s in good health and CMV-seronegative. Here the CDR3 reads CASSLFSPPPRGETQYF. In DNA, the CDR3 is TGTGCCAGCAGTTTATTTTCCCCGCCCCCGAGGGGGGAGACCCAGTACTTC.